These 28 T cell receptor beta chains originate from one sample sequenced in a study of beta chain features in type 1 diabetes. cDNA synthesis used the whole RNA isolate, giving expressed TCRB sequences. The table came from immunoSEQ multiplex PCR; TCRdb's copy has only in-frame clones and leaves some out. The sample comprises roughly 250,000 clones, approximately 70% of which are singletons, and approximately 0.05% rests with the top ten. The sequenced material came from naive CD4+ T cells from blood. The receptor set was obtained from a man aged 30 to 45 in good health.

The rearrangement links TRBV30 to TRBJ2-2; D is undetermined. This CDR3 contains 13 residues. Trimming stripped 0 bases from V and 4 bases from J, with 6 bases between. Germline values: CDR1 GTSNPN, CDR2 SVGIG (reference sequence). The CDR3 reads CAWSVLVTGELFF. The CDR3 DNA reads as TGTGCCTGGAGTGTCCTGGTCACCGGGGAGCTGTTTTTT.

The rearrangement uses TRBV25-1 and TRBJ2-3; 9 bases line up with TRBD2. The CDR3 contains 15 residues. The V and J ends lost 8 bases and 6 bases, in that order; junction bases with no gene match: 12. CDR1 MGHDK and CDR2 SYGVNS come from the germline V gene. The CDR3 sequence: CASGLWREGRDTQYF. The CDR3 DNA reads TGTGCCAGCGGCCTCTGGCGGGAGGGGCGGGATACGCAGTATTTT.

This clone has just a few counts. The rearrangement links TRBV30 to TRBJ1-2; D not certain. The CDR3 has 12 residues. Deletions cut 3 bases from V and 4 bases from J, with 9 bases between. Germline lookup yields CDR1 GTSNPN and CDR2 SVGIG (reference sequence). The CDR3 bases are TGTGCCTGGAGCTCGGGAGGCTATGGCTACACCTTC. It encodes CAWSSGGYGYTF.

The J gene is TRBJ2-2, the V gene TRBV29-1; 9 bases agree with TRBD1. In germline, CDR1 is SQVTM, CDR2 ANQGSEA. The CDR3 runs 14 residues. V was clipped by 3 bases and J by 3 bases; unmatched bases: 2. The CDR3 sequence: CSVEDRGYTGELFF. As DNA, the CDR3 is TGCAGCGTTGAGGACAGGGGTTACACCGGGGAGCTGTTTTTT.

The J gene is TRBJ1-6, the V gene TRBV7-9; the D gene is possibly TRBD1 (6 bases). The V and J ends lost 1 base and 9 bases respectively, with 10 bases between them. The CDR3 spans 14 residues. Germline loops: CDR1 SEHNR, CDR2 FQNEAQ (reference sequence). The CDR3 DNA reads TGTGCCAGCAGCTTAGACCCACAGGGTTCACCCCTCCACTTT. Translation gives CASSLDPQGSPLHF.

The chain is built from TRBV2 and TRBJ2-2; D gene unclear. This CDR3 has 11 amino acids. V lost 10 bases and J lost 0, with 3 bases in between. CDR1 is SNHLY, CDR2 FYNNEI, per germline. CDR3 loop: CATSNTGELFF. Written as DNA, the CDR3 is TGTGCCACCTCGAACACCGGGGAGCTGTTTTTT.

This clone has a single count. The DNA of the CDR3 is TGTGCCAGCAGTGAATATAGTTTTTGGCAGCCCCAGCATTTT. This sequence encodes CASSEYSFWQPQHF. The chain joins TRBV25-1 to TRBJ1-5, with D uncertain. The V end lost 0 bases, the J end lost 7 bases, and 10 bases lay between the germline ends. This CDR3 spans 14 amino acids. Looked up from germline, CDR1 is MGHDK and CDR2 is SYGVNS. Full variable domain (remainder filled in from reference TRBV25-1 and TRBJ1-5): EADIYQTPRYLVIGTGKKITLECSQTMGHDKMYWYQQDPGMELHLIHYSYGVNSTEKGDLSSESTVSRIRTEHFPLTLESARPSHTSQYLCASSEYSFWQPQHFGDGTRLSIL.

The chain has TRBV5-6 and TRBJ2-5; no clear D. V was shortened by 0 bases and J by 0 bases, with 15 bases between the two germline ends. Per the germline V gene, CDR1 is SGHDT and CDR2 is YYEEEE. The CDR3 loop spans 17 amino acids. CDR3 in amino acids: CASSLAGLRTDQETQYF. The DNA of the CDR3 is TGTGCCAGCAGCTTGGCAGGCCTGAGGACGGACCAAGAGACCCAGTACTTC.

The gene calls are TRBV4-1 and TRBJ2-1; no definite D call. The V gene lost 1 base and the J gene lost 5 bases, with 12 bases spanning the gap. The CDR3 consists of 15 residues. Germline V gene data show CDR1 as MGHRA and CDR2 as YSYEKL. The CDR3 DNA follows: TGCGCCAGCAGCCAAGTAGTCGAGAGAGACAATGAGCAGTTCTTC. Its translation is CASSQVVERDNEQFF.

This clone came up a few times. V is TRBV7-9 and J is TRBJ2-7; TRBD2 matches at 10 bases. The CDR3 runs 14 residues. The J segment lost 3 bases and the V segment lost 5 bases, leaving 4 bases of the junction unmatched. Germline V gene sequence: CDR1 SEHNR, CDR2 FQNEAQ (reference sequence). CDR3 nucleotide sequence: TGTGCCAGCAGCCGACCTAGCGGGAGCTACGAGCAGTACTTC. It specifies CASSRPSGSYEQYF.

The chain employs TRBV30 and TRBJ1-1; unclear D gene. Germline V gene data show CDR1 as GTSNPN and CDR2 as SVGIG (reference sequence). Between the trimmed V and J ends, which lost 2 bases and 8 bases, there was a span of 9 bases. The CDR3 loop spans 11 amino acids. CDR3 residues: CAWSRRQEAFF. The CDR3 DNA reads TGTGCCTGGAGTCGTAGGCAAGAAGCTTTCTTT.

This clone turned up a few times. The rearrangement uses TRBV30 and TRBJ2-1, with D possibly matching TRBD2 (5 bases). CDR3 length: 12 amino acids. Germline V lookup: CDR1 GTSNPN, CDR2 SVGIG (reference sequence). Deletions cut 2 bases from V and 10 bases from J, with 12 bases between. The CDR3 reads CAWSMDGGEQFF. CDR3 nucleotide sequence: TGTGCCTGGAGTATGGATGGCGGGGAGCAGTTCTTC.

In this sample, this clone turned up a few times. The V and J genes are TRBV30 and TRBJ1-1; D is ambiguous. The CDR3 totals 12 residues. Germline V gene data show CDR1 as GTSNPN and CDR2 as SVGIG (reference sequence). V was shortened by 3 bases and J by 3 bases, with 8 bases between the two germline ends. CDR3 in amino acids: CAWSPGYTEAFF. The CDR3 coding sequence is TGTGCCTGGAGCCCCGGATACACTGAAGCTTTCTTT.

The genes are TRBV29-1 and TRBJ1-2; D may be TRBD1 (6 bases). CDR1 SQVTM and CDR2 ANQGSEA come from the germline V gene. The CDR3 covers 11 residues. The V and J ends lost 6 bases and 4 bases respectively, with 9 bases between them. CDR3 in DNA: TGCAGCGTCCTGGACAGCTATGGCTACACCTTC. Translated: CSVLDSYGYTF.

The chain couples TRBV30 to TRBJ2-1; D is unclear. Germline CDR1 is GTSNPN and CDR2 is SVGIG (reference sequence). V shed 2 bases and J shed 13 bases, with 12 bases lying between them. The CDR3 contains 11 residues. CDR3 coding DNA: TGTGCCTGGAGTCTAAGTGGGAATCAGTTCTTC. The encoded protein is CAWSLSGNQFF.

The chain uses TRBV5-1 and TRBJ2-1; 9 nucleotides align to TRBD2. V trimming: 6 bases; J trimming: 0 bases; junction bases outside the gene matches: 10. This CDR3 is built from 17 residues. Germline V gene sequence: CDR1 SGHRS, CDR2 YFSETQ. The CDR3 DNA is TGCGCCAGCATGGGACTAGCCCAATCGAGCTCCTACAATGAGCAGTTCTTC. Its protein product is CASMGLAQSSSYNEQFF. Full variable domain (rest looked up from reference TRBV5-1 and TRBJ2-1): KAGVTQTPRYLIKTRGQQVTLSCSPISGHRSVSWYQQTPGQGLQFLFEYFSETQRNKGNFPGRFSGRQFSNSRSEMNVSTLELGDSALYLCASMGLAQSSSYNEQFFGPGTRLTVL.

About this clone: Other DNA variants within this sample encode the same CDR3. CDR3 sequence (DNA): TGTGCCTGGAGGACGTACAATGAGCAGTTCTTC. Its translation is CAWRTYNEQFF. The chain links TRBV30 to TRBJ2-1; D gene unclear. The germline gives CDR1 GTSNPN, CDR2 SVGIG (reference sequence). V gave up 3 bases and J gave up 4 bases, with 4 bases separating them. CDR3 size: 11 residues. Using reference TRBV30 and TRBJ2-1 for the parts outside the CDR3, the full variable domain is SQTIHQWPATLVQPVGSPLSLECTVEGTSNPNLYWYRQAAGRGLQLLFYSVGIGQISSEVPQNLSASRPQDRQFILSSKKLLLSDSGFYLCAWRTYNEQFFGPGTRLTVL.

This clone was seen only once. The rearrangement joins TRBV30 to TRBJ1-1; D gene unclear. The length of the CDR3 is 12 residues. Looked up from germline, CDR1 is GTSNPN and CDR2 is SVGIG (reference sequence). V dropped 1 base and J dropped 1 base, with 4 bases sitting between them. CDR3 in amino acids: CAWSERNTEAFF. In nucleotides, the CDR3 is TGTGCCTGGAGTGAGAGGAACACTGAAGCTTTCTTT.

The CDR3: CASSREQGKEAFF. CDR3 DNA: TGCGCCAGCAGCCGAGAACAGGGCAAAGAAGCTTTCTTT. The chain uses TRBV4-3 and TRBJ1-1; D is perhaps TRBD1 (6 bases). CDR1 LGHNA and CDR2 YSLEER come from the germline V gene. Trimming pared 4 bases from V and 8 bases from J, leaving 14 bases between. The CDR3 is made up of 13 amino acids.

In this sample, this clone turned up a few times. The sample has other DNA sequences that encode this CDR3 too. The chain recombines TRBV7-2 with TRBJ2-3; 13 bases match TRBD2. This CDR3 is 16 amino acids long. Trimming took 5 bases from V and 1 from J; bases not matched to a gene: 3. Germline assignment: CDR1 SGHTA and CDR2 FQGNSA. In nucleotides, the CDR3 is TGTGCCAGCAGCCTCGGACTAGCGGGAGGCACAGATACGCAGTATTTT. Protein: CASSLGLAGGTDTQYF. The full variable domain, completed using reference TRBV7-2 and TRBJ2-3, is GAGVSQSPSNKVTEKGKDVELRCDPISGHTALYWYRQSLGQGLEFLIYFQGNSAPDKSGLPSDRFSAERTGGSVSTLTIQRTQQEDSAVYLCASSLGLAGGTDTQYFGPGTRLTVL.

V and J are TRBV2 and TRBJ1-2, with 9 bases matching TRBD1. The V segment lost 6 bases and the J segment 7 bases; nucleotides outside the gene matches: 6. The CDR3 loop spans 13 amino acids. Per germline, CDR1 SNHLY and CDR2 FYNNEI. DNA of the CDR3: TGTGCCAGCAGGGGACAGGGCGGTCGTGGCTACACCTTC. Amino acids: CASRGQGGRGYTF.

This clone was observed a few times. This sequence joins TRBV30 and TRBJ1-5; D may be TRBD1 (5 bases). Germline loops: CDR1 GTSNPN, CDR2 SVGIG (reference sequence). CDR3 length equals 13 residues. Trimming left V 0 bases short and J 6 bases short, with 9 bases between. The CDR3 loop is CAWSVTQGQPQHF. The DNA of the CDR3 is TGTGCCTGGAGTGTGACGCAGGGTCAGCCCCAGCATTTT.

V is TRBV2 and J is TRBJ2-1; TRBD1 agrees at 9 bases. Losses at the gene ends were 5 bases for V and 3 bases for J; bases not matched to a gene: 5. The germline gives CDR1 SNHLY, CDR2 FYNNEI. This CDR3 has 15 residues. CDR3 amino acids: CASSRRDRDYNEQFF. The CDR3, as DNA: TGTGCCAGCAGTCGCCGGGACAGGGACTACAATGAGCAGTTCTTC.

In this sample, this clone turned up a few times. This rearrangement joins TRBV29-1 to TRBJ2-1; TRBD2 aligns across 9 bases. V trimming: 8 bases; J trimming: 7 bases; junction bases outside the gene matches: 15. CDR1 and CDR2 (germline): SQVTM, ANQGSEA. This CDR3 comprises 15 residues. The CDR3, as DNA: TGCAGCACCCAGTTCCGACTAGCGGACGGAAATGAGCAGTTCTTC. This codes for CSTQFRLADGNEQFF.

The CDR3 DNA reads TGTGCCTGGAGTGTAGAAGCCGAGCAGTACTTC. Translating gives CAWSVEAEQYF. The gene calls are TRBV30 and TRBJ2-7; no reliable D call. This CDR3 has 11 residues. V was clipped by 0 bases and J by 6 bases, with 6 bases between them. Per the germline V gene, CDR1 is GTSNPN and CDR2 is SVGIG (reference sequence).

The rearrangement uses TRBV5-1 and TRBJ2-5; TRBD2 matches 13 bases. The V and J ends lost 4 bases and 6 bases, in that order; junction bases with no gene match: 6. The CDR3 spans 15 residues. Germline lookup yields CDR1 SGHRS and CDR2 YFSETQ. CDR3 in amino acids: CASSGTSGEGKTQYF. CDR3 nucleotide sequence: TGCGCCAGCAGCGGGACTAGCGGGGAAGGGAAGACCCAGTACTTC.

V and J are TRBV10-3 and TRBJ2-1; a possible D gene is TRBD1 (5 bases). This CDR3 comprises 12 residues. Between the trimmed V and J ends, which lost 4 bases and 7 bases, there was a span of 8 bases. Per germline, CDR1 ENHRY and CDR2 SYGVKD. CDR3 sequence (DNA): TGTGCCATCAGTGGACAGACGAATGAGCAGTTCTTC. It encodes CAISGQTNEQFF.

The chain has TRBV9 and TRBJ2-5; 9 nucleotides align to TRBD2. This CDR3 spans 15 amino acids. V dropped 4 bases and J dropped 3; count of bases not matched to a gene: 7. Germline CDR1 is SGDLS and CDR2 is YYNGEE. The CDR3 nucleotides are TGTGCCAGCAGCCTCGGGACTAGCCCCAAAGAGACCCAGTACTTC. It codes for CASSLGTSPKETQYF.